These 26 T cell receptor beta chains were sequenced from one sample in a study of T cells in Graves' hyperthyroidism and ophthalmopathy. Amplification targeted TCR beta CDR3 regions from RNA transcripts. When the TCR CDR3 underwent first-round RT-PCR, the HTBI primer set was used. Each CDR3 protein is one row after TCRdb ran MiXCR on the multiplex PCR reads. The repertoire consists of more than 550,000 distinct CDR3 sequences, with 40% to 55% occurring once and the leading ten covering less than 9.5%. Input material: peripheral blood or thyroid tissue (not recorded which). The receptors derive from an adult man with Graves' disease, either hyperthyroidism or ophthalmopathy (not recorded which).

The table lists this clonotype with a count of one. The missing conserved phenylalanine or tryptophan at the end of this CDR3 makes a read error likely. The V and J genes are TRBV7-9 and TRBJ1-1; D remains unclear. Per germline, CDR1 SEHNR and CDR2 FQNEAQ (reference sequence). With 6 bases removed from V and 0 bases from J, the gap between germline ends came to 11 bases. This CDR3 is built from 14 residues. Written as DNA, the CDR3 is TGTGCCAGCAGTGGTTTTCGTTTGAACACTGAAGCTTTCCTT. This gives the protein CASSGFRLNTEAFL.

This clonotype has more than one count but fewer than ten. V gene TRBV7-9 combines with J gene TRBJ1-4; a possible D gene is TRBD1 (5 bases). This CDR3 is built from 15 residues. Deletions cut 4 bases from V and 8 bases from J, with 17 bases between. CDR1 and CDR2 (germline): SEHNR, FQNEAQ (reference sequence). CDR3 nucleotide sequence: TGTGCCAGCAGCTCCCCTCATGGGGAGGGGGAAAAACTGTTTTTT. Protein sequence: CASSSPHGEGEKLFF.

V and J are TRBV20-1 and TRBJ1-5, with 12 nucleotides matching TRBD1. This CDR3 is built from 15 residues. Germline values: CDR1 DFQATT, CDR2 SNEGSKA (reference sequence). J lost 7 bases, V lost 2 bases, and 6 bases had no gene match. This CDR3 reads CSARPGTGGGQPQHF. For the CDR3, the DNA is TGCAGTGCTAGACCCGGGACAGGGGGCGGGCAGCCCCAGCATTTT.

The genes are TRBV5-5 and TRBJ1-2, with D possibly TRBD1 on 6 matching bases. CDR3 size: 16 residues. Trimming stripped 4 bases from V and 3 bases from J, with 19 bases between. Germline assignment: CDR1 SGHKS and CDR2 YYEKEE (reference sequence). The DNA of the CDR3 is TGTGCCAGCAGCGCCCTAGCCGCAGGGGCGCACTATGGCTACACCTTC. Translating gives CASSALAAGAHYGYTF.

The genes are TRBV25-1 and TRBJ2-7; D remains ambiguous. Trimming shortened V by 7 bases and J by 1 base, and 8 bases separated the two germline ends. The CDR3 runs to 12 residues. Germline V CDR1 and CDR2: MGHDK, SYGVNS. CDR3: CASTLGSYEQYF. The CDR3 DNA follows: TGTGCCAGCACCCTGGGGTCCTACGAGCAGTACTTC.

V gene TRBV2 combines with J gene TRBJ2-2, with D perhaps matching TRBD2 (7 bases). Germline CDR1 reads SNHLY; CDR2 reads FYNNEI. Trimming removed 7 bases from V and 7 bases from J, with 16 bases in between. CDR3 size: 14 residues. The CDR3 region is CASMVGGVSGELFF. CDR3 DNA sequence: TGTGCCAGCATGGTAGGGGGGGTGAGCGGGGAGCTGTTTTTT.

As to this clonotype: This may arise from a read error, as a much more abundant clone is one base away. The conserved closing phenylalanine or tryptophan is absent in this CDR3, likely reflecting a read error. J is TRBJ1-1 and V is TRBV24-1; possible D gene TRBD1, 6 bases. From germline, CDR1 is KGHDR and CDR2 SFDVKD. V lost 3 bases and J 1 base, leaving 11 bases between the germline ends. This CDR3 has 15 residues. The CDR3 is CATSDPGGGNTEAFY. Written as DNA, the CDR3 is TGTGCCACCAGTGATCCCGGAGGGGGGAACACTGAAGCTTTCTAT.

This clonotype was counted only a few times. The chain combines TRBV6-5 with TRBJ2-5; 7 bases match TRBD1. Germline CDR1 MNHEY, CDR2 SVGAGI. V gave up 6 bases and J gave up 5 bases; unmatched junction bases: 15. The CDR3 runs 16 residues. The CDR3 DNA reads TGTGCCAGCAGCCCAGGACAGGCGACCTCCGCGGAGACCCAGTACTTC. Translating gives CASSPGQATSAETQYF.

J is TRBJ1-1 and V is TRBV10-2; a weak D match, TRBD1 (5 bases). CDR1 is WSHSY, CDR2 SAAADI, per germline. Trimming stripped 0 bases from V and 0 bases from J, with 11 bases between. The CDR3 has 16 residues. The DNA of the CDR3 is TGCGCCAGCAGTGAGTCGGGGGGACTCCTGAACACTGAAGCTTTCTTT. Amino acids: CASSESGGLLNTEAFF.

This clonotype was recorded at least ten times. The rearrangement uses TRBV2 and TRBJ1-1, with TRBD1 as a possible D gene (5 bases). V was clipped by 8 bases and J by 0 bases, with 13 bases between them. The CDR3 totals 14 residues. Germline V CDR1 and CDR2: SNHLY, FYNNEI. The CDR3, as DNA: TGTGCCAGCCAAACGCAGGACATGAACACTGAAGCTTTCTTT. This sequence encodes CASQTQDMNTEAFF. The whole variable domain, filled in from reference TRBV2 and TRBJ1-1, reads EPEVTQTPSHQVTQMGQEVILRCVPISNHLYFYWYRQILGQKVEFLVSFYNNEISEKSEIFDDQFSVERPDGSNFTLKIRSTKLEDSAMYFCASQTQDMNTEAFFGQGTRLTVV.

This clonotype was recorded at least ten times. The J gene is TRBJ1-6, the V gene TRBV7-9, with D perhaps TRBD1 (6 bases). Germline V CDR1 and CDR2: SEHNR, FQNEAQ (reference sequence). V lost 6 bases and J 0 bases, leaving 9 bases between the germline ends. This CDR3 comprises 15 residues. The CDR3 here is CASRQQGSYNSPLHF. The CDR3 DNA is TGTGCCAGCAGGCAACAGGGCTCCTATAATTCACCCCTCCACTTT.

The genes are TRBV2 and TRBJ2-2; D remains ambiguous. The CDR3 is 13 amino acids. In germline, CDR1 is SNHLY, CDR2 FYNNEI. V was shortened by 1 base and J by 7 bases, with 7 bases between the two germline ends. This chain's CDR3 is CASSEGVGGELFF. The CDR3, as DNA: TGTGCCAGCAGTGAAGGGGTCGGCGGGGAGCTGTTTTTT.

This clonotype came up many times. J is TRBJ1-2 and V is TRBV29-1; TRBD1 aligns across 9 bases. The J segment lost 5 bases and the V segment lost 4 bases, leaving 8 bases of the junction unmatched. CDR1 SQVTM and CDR2 ANQGSEA come from the germline V gene. The CDR3 covers 14 residues. CDR3 amino acids: CSVGGTGRGYGYTF. CDR3 nucleotides: TGCAGCGTTGGAGGGACAGGGCGGGGATATGGCTACACCTTC.

This chain connects TRBV2 to TRBJ2-7, with 10 bases matching TRBD1. The CDR3 sequence is 15 residues long. The germline CDR1 and CDR2 sequences are SNHLY and FYNNEI. V was pared by 4 bases and J by 3 bases, with 6 bases of the junction left unmatched. CDR3 sequence reads: CASSGPDRGDYEQYF. DNA for the CDR3: TGTGCCAGCAGTGGCCCGGACAGGGGGGACTACGAGCAGTACTTC. Based on the CDR3 plus reference TRBV2 and TRBJ2-7, the full variable domain is EPEVTQTPSHQVTQMGQEVILRCVPISNHLYFYWYRQILGQKVEFLVSFYNNEISEKSEIFDDQFSVERPDGSNFTLKIRSTKLEDSAMYFCASSGPDRGDYEQYFGPGTRLTVT.

The genes are TRBV24-1 and TRBJ2-7; TRBD2 matches at 8 bases. The J call could be wrong; TRBJ2-5 is a better fit for the DNA end. This CDR3 has 15 residues. Germline-derived CDR1 and CDR2 are KGHDR and SFDVKD. This CDR3 reads CATSAAGPGGETQYF. Here the CDR3 DNA reads TGTGCCACCAGTGCCGCGGGGCCGGGAGGGGAGACCCAGTACTTC.

CDR3 coding DNA: TGTGCCAGCAGTTTAATCGGACAAAAAGAGACCCAGTACTTC. As protein: CASSLIGQKETQYF. The chain has TRBV7-6 and TRBJ2-5; weak D call: TRBD1 (5 bases). The V gene's germline CDR1 is SGHVS and CDR2 FNYEAQ. This CDR3 has 14 residues. V lost 6 bases to trimming and J lost 3 bases, with 14 bases between them.

J is TRBJ1-4 and V is TRBV2, with D hard to call. CDR3 length equals 13 residues. The germline CDR1 and CDR2 sequences are SNHLY and FYNNEI. The V end lost 8 bases, the J end lost 7 bases, and 14 bases lay between the germline ends. CDR3 amino acids: CASSRAGVEKLFF. The CDR3 DNA follows: TGTGCCAGCTCACGGGCAGGAGTTGAAAAACTGTTTTTT.

This rearrangement joins TRBV29-1 to TRBJ1-1, with D possibly matching TRBD1 (5 bases). V lost 2 bases and J lost 5, with 12 bases in between. Germline CDR1 SQVTM, CDR2 ANQGSEA. CDR3 size: 13 residues. CDR3 coding DNA: TGCAGCGTTGAAACGGGGGGTAGTACTGAAGCTTTCTTT. This encodes CSVETGGSTEAFF.

The rearrangement links TRBV9 to TRBJ1-2, with TRBD1 identical over 7 bases. CDR3 length: 13 residues. V trimming: 0 bases; J trimming: 8 bases; junction bases outside the gene matches: 4. Germline V CDR1 and CDR2: SGDLS, YYNGEE. The CDR3 reads CASSVGQGVGYTF. CDR3 sequence (DNA): TGTGCCAGCAGCGTAGGCCAGGGGGTCGGCTACACCTTC. Based on the CDR3 plus reference TRBV9 and TRBJ1-2, the full variable domain is DSGVTQTPKHLITATGQRVTLRCSPRSGDLSVYWYQQSLDQGLQFLIQYYNGEERAKGNILERFSAQQFPDLHSELNLSSLELGDSALYFCASSVGQGVGYTFGSGTRLTVV.

V gene TRBV6-6 combines with J gene TRBJ1-2; perhaps TRBD1 as D (5 bases). This CDR3 has 12 residues. CDR1 and CDR2 from the germline V gene are MNHNY and SVGAGI (reference sequence). Trimming stripped 7 bases from V and 8 bases from J, with 14 bases between. The CDR3 protein is CASNDRARGYTF. In DNA form, the CDR3 reads TGTGCCAGCAACGACAGAGCACGGGGCTACACCTTC.

There are many counts of this clonotype. The rearrangement links TRBV5-1 to TRBJ1-6, with D tentatively TRBD1 (6 bases). The CDR3 spans 15 residues. Trimming left V 1 base short and J 10 bases short, with 15 bases between. Germline CDR1 reads SGHRS; CDR2 reads YFSETQ. As DNA, the CDR3 is TGCGCCAGCAGCTTGACGGGACAAGAGAGATCACCCCTCCACTTT. Its protein product is CASSLTGQERSPLHF. Full variable domain (remainder filled in from reference TRBV5-1 and TRBJ1-6): KAGVTQTPRYLIKTRGQQVTLSCSPISGHRSVSWYQQTPGQGLQFLFEYFSETQRNKGNFPGRFSGRQFSNSRSEMNVSTLELGDSALYLCASSLTGQERSPLHFGNGTRLTVT.

The J gene is TRBJ1-1, the V gene TRBV2; D is undetermined. CDR1 is SNHLY and CDR2 is FYNNEI in the germline V gene. V dropped 7 bases and J dropped 5 bases, with 11 bases sitting between them. The CDR3 consists of 12 residues. The CDR3 bases are TGTGCCAGCATGGTAGAGTCAACTGAAGCTTTCTTT. Translated: CASMVESTEAFF.

CDR3 DNA: TGTGCCAGTAGTAGCGGGGGGACTCAGCCCCAGCATTTT. Translating it yields CASSSGGTQPQHF. The chain recombines TRBV7-9 with TRBJ1-5; a weak D match, TRBD1 (5 bases). Trimming pared 9 bases from V and 6 bases from J, leaving 15 bases between. The germline CDR1 and CDR2 sequences are SEHNR and FQNEAQ (reference sequence). This CDR3 spans 13 amino acids.

This clonotype turned up a few times. V and J are TRBV6-6 and TRBJ2-5; D call uncertain. Trimming cost V 8 bases and J 7 bases, with 14 bases left between them. The CDR3 extends over 12 amino acids. Germline CDR1 and CDR2: MNHNY and SVGAGI (reference sequence). The CDR3 region has the DNA TGTGCCAGCGAAGGCAATCTGCGGACCCAGTACTTC. Protein: CASEGNLRTQYF.

This clonotype was seen many times. The rearrangement uses TRBV2 and TRBJ1-4; TRBD1 aligns across 10 bases. After removal of 8 bases from V and 7 bases from J, the junction contained 7 bases not matched to a gene. Germline V gene lookup returns CDR1 SNHLY and CDR2 FYNNEI. This CDR3 has 14 residues. CDR3 sequence reads: CASCRDRGGEKLFF. CDR3 coding DNA: TGTGCCAGCTGCCGGGACAGGGGCGGTGAAAAACTGTTTTTT. Full variable domain (missing parts from reference TRBV2 and TRBJ1-4): EPEVTQTPSHQVTQMGQEVILRCVPISNHLYFYWYRQILGQKVEFLVSFYNNEISEKSEIFDDQFSVERPDGSNFTLKIRSTKLEDSAMYFCASCRDRGGEKLFFGSGTQLSVL.

In regard to this clonotype: A much larger clone sits a single nucleotide away, making a read error possible. The gene calls are TRBV24-1 and TRBJ2-7, with D maybe TRBD1 (6 bases). Trimming removed 6 bases from V and 5 bases from J, with 16 bases in between. Germline CDR1 KGHDR, CDR2 SFDVKD. The CDR3 is 14 amino acids. The CDR3 protein is CATSNHQGTHEQYF. The CDR3 DNA follows: TGTGCCACCAGTAACCACCAGGGGACCCACGAGCAGTACTTC.